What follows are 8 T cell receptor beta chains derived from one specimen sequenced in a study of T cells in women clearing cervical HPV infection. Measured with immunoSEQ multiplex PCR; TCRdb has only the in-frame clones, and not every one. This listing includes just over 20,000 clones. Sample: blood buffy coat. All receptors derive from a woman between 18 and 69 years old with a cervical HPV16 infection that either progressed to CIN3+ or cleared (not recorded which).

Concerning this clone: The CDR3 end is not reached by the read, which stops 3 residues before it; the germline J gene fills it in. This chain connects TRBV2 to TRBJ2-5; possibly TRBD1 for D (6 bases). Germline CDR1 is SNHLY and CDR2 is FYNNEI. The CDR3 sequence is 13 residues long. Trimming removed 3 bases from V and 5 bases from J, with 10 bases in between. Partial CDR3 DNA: TGTGCCAGCAGTGATGGGGGCTGGGAGACC. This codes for CASSDGGWET. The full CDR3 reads CASSDGGWETQYF.

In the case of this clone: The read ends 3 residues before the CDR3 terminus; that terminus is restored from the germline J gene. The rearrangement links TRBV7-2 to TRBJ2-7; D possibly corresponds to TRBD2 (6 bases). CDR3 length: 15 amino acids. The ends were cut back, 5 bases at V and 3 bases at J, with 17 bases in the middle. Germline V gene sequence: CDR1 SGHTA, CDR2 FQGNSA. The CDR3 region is CASSPGLTGDYEQYF. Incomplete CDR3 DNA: TGTGCCAGCAGCCCCGGACTAACGGGGGACTACGAG.

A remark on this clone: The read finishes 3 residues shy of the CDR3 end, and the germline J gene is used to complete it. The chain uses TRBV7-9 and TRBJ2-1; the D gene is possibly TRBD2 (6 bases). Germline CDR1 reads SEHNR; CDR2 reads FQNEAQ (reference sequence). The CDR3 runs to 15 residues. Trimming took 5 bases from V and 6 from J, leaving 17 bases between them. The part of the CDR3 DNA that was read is TGTGCCAGCAGCGCGTCCGGGGGTATTCGCAATGAG. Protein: CASSASGGIRNE. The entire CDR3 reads CASSASGGIRNEQFF. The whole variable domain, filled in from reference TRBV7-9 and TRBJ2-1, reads DTGVSQNPRHKITKRGQNVTFRCDPISEHNRLYWYRQTLGQGPEFLTYFQNEAQLEKSRLLSDRFSAERPKGSFSTLEIQRTEQGDSAMYLCASSASGGIRNEQFFGPGTRLTVL.

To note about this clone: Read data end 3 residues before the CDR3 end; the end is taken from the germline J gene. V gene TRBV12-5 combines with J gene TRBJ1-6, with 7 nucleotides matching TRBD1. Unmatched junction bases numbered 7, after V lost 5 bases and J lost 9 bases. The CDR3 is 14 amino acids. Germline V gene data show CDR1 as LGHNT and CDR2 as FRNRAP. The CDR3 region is CASGPGQYPSPLHF. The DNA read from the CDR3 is TGTGCTAGTGGTCCGGGACAGTACCCTTCACCC. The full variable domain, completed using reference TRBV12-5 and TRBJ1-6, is DARVTQTPRHKVTEMGQEVTMRCQPILGHNTVFWYRQTMMQGLELLAYFRNRAPLDDSGMPKDRFSAEMPDATLATLKIQPSEPRDSAVYFCASGPGQYPSPLHFGNGTRLTVT.

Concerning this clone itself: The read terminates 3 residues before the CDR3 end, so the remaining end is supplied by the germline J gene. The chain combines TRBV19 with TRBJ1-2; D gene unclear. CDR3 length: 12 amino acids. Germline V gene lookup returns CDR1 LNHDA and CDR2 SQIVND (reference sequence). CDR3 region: CASSRGEYSYTF. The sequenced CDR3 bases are TGTGCCAGTTCCCGGGGAGAATACAGC. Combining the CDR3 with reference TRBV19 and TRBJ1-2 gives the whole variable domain DGGITQSPKYLFRKEGQNVTLSCEQNLNHDAMYWYRQDPGQGLRLIYYSQIVNDFQKGDIAEGYSVSREKKESFPLTVTSAQKNPTAFYLCASSRGEYSYTFGSGTRLTVV.

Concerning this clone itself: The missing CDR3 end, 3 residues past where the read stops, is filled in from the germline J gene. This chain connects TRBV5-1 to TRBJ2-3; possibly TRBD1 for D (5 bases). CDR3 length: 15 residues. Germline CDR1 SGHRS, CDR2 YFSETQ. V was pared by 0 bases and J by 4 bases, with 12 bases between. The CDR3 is CASSLEGRAADTQYF. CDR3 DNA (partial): TGCGCCAGCAGCTTGGAGGGCAGGGCGGCAGATACG.

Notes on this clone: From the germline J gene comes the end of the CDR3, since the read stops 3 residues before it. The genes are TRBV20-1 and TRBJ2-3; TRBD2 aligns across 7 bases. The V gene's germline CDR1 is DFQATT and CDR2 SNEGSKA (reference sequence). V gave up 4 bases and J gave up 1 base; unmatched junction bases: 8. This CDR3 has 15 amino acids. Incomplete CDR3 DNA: TGCAGTGCTATGCGCCCGGCGGGAGGCACAGATACG. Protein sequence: CSAMRPAGGTDT. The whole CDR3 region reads CSAMRPAGGTDTQYF.

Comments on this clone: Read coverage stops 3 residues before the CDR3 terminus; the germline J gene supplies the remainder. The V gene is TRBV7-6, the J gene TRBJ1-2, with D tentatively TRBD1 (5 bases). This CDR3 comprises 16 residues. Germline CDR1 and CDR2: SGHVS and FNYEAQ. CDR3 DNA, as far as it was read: TGTGCCAGCAGCTTAGTAGCGGGGGGGTCCTACAATGAC. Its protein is CASSLVAGGSYND. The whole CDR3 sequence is CASSLVAGGSYNDYTF.